Described below is a single T cell receptor beta chain sequence and its context. Antigen specificity is unknown. The CDR3 is 18 residues long. The germline V gene has CDR1 SEHNR and CDR2 FQNEAQ (reference sequence). V shed 1 base, J shed 1 base, and the junction held 8 bases outside the gene matches. The protocol was immunoSEQ multiplex PCR, while the TCRdb copy is restricted to in-frame clones and leaves out a portion. The sample has over 1.4 million clones, around 95% seen once. The sample comes from a study of shared clonotypes between healthy human individuals. Study-wide points: Of the naive CD4 clonotypes, roughly 5.5% were shared across four donors.

The rearrangement joins TRBV7-9 to TRBJ2-5; 11 nucleotides line up with TRBD2. This sequence originates from a man aged 25-45 years in good health. Sequencing input: naive CD4+ T cells sorted from blood. Subset of the sample: CD45RA+ positively selected. For the CDR3, the DNA is TGTGCCAGCAGCTTAGTGGCTAGCGGGGGGTTGCGCCAAGAGACCCAGTACTTC. Translated, it gives CASSLVASGGLRQETQYF.